This T cell receptor beta chain is from a study of shared clonotypes between healthy human individuals (TCRdb year 2020). About the study as a whole: Three men and two women, aged 18 to 49 years, made up the cohort. For each donor, three plates each were used for CD4 naive and CD4 memory, two plates were used for CD8 naive, and one plate was used for CD8 memory. To estimate repertoire size and how much clonotype sharing occurs between individuals, the study deeply sequenced the blood TCR repertoires of roughly 5 healthy adults. To increase sequencing depth and limit assay-specific biases, TCR repertoire library preparation and sequencing were carried out by different laboratories using diverse techniques. Per donor, leukapheresis produced somewhere between about 0.8 and 9 billion PBMCs. Study-wide findings and limitations: Naive subsets generally had larger estimated clonotype richness than memory subsets. Pairwise subsampling indicated that sequencing depth was expected to affect the degree of clonotype sharing among donors. Even with the large sequencing depth, rarefaction of the sorted-subset datasets indicated that sequencing was incomplete. Because the study included a small number of donors, the genetic and exposure-history diversity represented was limited. Sampling was restricted to blood, and TCR repertoires in tissue are likely to differ from TCR repertoires in blood. When a few donors were compared, the shared fraction of clonotypes was 5% to 6.5% for naive CD4, roughly 3.3% for naive CD8, about 2.4% for memory CD4, and roughly 0.43% for memory CD8. Clonotypes shared by all four sorted-subset donors showed higher generation probabilities than non-shared clonotypes.

Using the deep immunoSEQ assay, TCR CDR3 regions were amplified from genomic DNA by multiplex PCR. Extracted genomic DNA from each cell subset was spread evenly across all wells of several immunoSEQ 96-well plates, with each plate serving as a replicate. Each replicate PCR for sorted subsets received roughly 200 ng genomic DNA, equal to roughly 30,000 T cell genomes. Purified libraries were quantified with a Qubit 3.0 fluorometer, sized on a Bioanalyzer 2100, and re-quantified with the KAPA Library Quantification kit. Every immunoSEQ 96-well plate was sequenced on a dedicated single-read 150-cycle Illumina NextSeq 550 flow cell. The study's processing was this. Because the immunoSEQ output held only junctional sequences and lacked quality scores, the filtering could not match the filtering applied to full-length reads. Sequences were annotated with PyIR, a Python wrapper for IgBLAST v1.9, using IMGT germline references to assign V/J genes and CDR3. Reads were removed for weak V/J assignments (E-value above 1e-6), missing CDR3, stop codons, out-of-frame junctions, or ambiguous translated residues. A V3J clonotype was defined by an identical inferred V gene, J gene, and CDR3 amino acid sequence. To compute the percentage overlap between repertoires, the number of shared unique clonotypes was divided by the size of the smaller repertoire. Three approaches were used to assess repertoire richness: RTK rarefaction, the Chao1 estimator, and Recon v2.1 estimates of unobserved clonotypes. Generation probabilities for all TCRbeta clonotypes obtained by the gDNA method from four donors were computed using OLGA. What TCRdb holds here is the immuneACCESS table cut down to in-frame rearrangements. Part of the clones is not present; checked against another copy, under half of the missing clones reflect an unresolved V gene, and the others are unexplained. V and J calls and clone size follow that table, whereas D and trimming were derived from the DNA. The sample table shows 2 million to 2.5 million clones, and about 95% are seen once. The top ten clones comprise around 1.1% of the sample.

CD8 naive samples were CD45RO-negative cells positively selected for CCR7, giving a CD45RA+CCR7+ population that excluded TemRA cells. Donors were healthy HIV-negative adults with no recently reported acute infections or vaccinations. Every donor was a Caucasian adult living in Nashville, Tennessee, USA. After blood collection by leukapheresis, PBMCs were isolated using Ficoll-Histopaque density gradient centrifugation and then cryopreserved in the vapor phase of liquid nitrogen. Purity and quantity of every magnetically sorted T cell population were checked by analytical flow cytometry. Genomic DNA was isolated from every sorted fraction and measured by UV absorbance on a Nanodrop 2000c. Germline trimming: 1 base from V, 10 bases from J; junction bases outside gene matches: 6. The CDR3 runs 15 amino acids, cysteine and phenylalanine included. Kept here is only the CDR3 DNA, which spans 45 bases and is read in frame from base 1. Reading the germline V gene gives CDR1 LGHNA and CDR2 YSLEER.

Regarding this clone: Its antigen remains unidentified. One base away there is no much larger clone; base qualities are not given.

Sequencing input: naive CD8+ T cells sorted from blood. What this sample's cell subset or site label stands for: CD45RA+CCR7+. This clonotype originated in a man between 18 and 29 years old in good health. Rearrangement joined TRBV4-3 to TRBJ2-1; 11 middle bases align to TRBD2. The DNA is as follows: TGCGCCAGCAGCCAAGTACTAGCGGGAGCCTCGGAGCAGTTCTTC. The encoded protein is CASSQVLAGASEQFF.